This TCR beta chain was sequenced in a study of blood T cells in healthy people across ages. Overall study findings and caveats: TCR beta diversity correlated strongly with naive T cell percentage.

The CDR3 is 15 residues long. CDR1 and CDR2 from the germline V gene are MNHEY and SMNVEV (reference sequence). As to this clonotype: Its antigen is still unknown.

There were healthy Caucasian individuals from Russia, aged about 6 to 95, serving as donors. It was with a sample-barcoded 5' primer and a J-beta primer mix that a second PCR of roughly 6 to 12 cycles was run. Using its own MiXCR run on the 5' RACE reads, TCRdb lists one record per CDR3 protein. The data show around 850,000 distinct CDR3 sequences, with around 34% seen just once and about an eighth held by the top ten. The receptor was isolated from a man aged 18 to 35 in good health. Sequenced sample: blood. The chain couples TRBV27 to TRBJ2-5; 7 bases match TRBD2. The better agreement between TRBJ2-7 and the DNA end casts doubt on the J call. CDR3 nucleotide sequence: TGTGCCAGCAGTTCCCCCCATTCTAGCGGTAACGAGCAGTACTTC. Protein: CASSSPHSSGNEQYF.